This T cell receptor beta chain came from a study of shared clonotypes between healthy human individuals. Study-wide context: Used for every donor were three CD4 naive, three CD4 memory, two CD8 naive and one CD8 memory plate. Points from the study as a whole: Sampling was confined to blood; repertoires within tissues likely differ. Clonotype sharing among donors, it was expected, would be affected by sequencing depth.

Regarding this clone: Its specificity is unknown.

Generated by immunoSEQ multiplex PCR, the TCRdb table keeps only in-frame clones and is missing some. The table records roughly 2,500,000 clones, under 95% of them present only once. Germline lookup yields CDR1 SGHRS and CDR2 YFSETQ. After removal of 0 bases from V and 3 bases from J, the junction contained 5 bases not matched to a gene. The length of the CDR3 is 16 residues. Material: naive CD4+ T cells from PBMCs. As to subset: CD45RA+ positively selected. The chain uses TRBV5-1 and TRBJ2-7, with 11 bases lining up with TRBD1. The source is a young man in good health. Some clones in this sample may be carry-over from other donors' samples. This chain's CDR3 is CASSLAGTGGGYEQYF. The CDR3 bases are TGCGCCAGCAGCTTGGCCGGGACAGGGGGAGGCTACGAGCAGTACTTC.